Many counts were recorded for the clone carrying this T cell receptor (beta chain). These data are taken from a study of regulatory T cells in long-lasting Graves disease. For the study at large: For a period under 3 months, newly diagnosed Graves' patients had taken antithyroid drugs.

Through Arm-PCR of CDR3 regions and iRepertoire HTBI primers, TCR beta libraries were built. TCRdb passed the multiplex PCR reads through MiXCR, listing each CDR3 protein once. Here the sample spans hundreds of thousands of distinct CDR3 sequences, roughly 13% being singletons. Time point given: newly diagnosed GD, antithyroid drugs for less than 3 months. The TCR library used RNA extracted from PBMCs. Germline loops: CDR1 GTSNPN, CDR2 SVGIG (reference sequence). Trimming at V came to 5 bases and at J to 3 bases, leaving 4 bases not matched to a gene. The CDR3 has 12 residues. These records were also assigned to another study, of T cells in Graves' hyperthyroidism and ophthalmopathy. That source adds: Stable Graves' hyperthyroidism denoted no ophthalmopathy progression over 18 months. Exclusion of patients followed from uncontrolled infection, other autoimmune disease, pregnancy or lactation.

This receptor was identified in a young man with Graves disease. The sample was peripheral blood mononuclear cells (PBMCs), taken at new diagnosis, from a patient treated with antithyroid drugs. V is TRBV30 and J is TRBJ2-7; TRBD1 agrees at 7 bases. The CDR3 coding sequence is TGTGCCTGGGACAGGGCTCACTACGAGCAGTACTTC. This codes for CAWDRAHYEQYF.